One and the same sample provided the 24 T cell receptor beta chains below, sequenced in a study of T cells in Graves' hyperthyroidism and ophthalmopathy. Amplification of TCR beta CDR3 regions was performed using RNA transcripts as template. Carried out on the TCR CDR3, a first-round RT-PCR used the HTBI primer set. TCRdb ran MiXCR on the multiplex PCR reads and lists one entry per CDR3 protein. The table shows about 600,000 distinct CDR3 sequences, with about 14% occurring only once. Material for sequencing was blood. These receptors were collected from a woman aged 45-59 years with Graves' ophthalmopathy.

This clonotype appeared a few times. The genes are TRBV6-5 and TRBJ2-6; tentatively, D is TRBD1 or TRBD2 (5 bases each). Deletions cut 6 bases from V and 0 bases from J, with 21 bases between. The CDR3 totals 19 residues. CDR1 and CDR2 (germline): MNHEY, SVGAGI. CDR3 DNA sequence: TGTGCCAGCAGATACCGGGGCGTCAGGATGAGCTCTGGGGCCAACGTCCTGACTTTC. Protein product: CASRYRGVRMSSGANVLTF.

The table lists this clonotype with many counts. CDR3 DNA sequence: TGTGCCACCAGTACTACACGGGGAACTAGCACAGATACGCAGTATTTT. Encoded protein: CATSTTRGTSTDTQYF. The rearrangement uses TRBV24-1 and TRBJ2-3, with D possibly matching TRBD2 (5 bases). Trimming took 6 bases from V and 0 from J, leaving 15 bases between them. Per the germline V gene, CDR1 is KGHDR and CDR2 is SFDVKD. There are 16 residues in the CDR3.

This clonotype was picked up many times. V and J are TRBV9 and TRBJ1-2; 10 positions agree with TRBD1. V shed 6 bases and J 3 bases; nucleotides not matched to a gene: 8. Germline-derived CDR1 and CDR2 are SGDLS and YYNGEE. There are 15 residues in the CDR3. CDR3 in amino acids: CASTEQTGGDYGYTF. For the CDR3, the DNA is TGTGCCAGCACCGAGCAGACAGGGGGCGACTATGGCTACACCTTC. Based on the CDR3 plus reference TRBV9 and TRBJ1-2, the full variable domain is DSGVTQTPKHLITATGQRVTLRCSPRSGDLSVYWYQQSLDQGLQFLIQYYNGEERAKGNILERFSAQQFPDLHSELNLSSLELGDSALYFCASTEQTGGDYGYTFGSGTRLTVV.

This clonotype came up many times. This chain links TRBV6-5 with TRBJ2-3; 7 bases line up with TRBD2. This CDR3 is 16 amino acids long. Germline CDR1 is MNHEY and CDR2 is SVGAGI. With V trimmed by 0 bases and J by 2 bases, 5 bases remained unmatched. CDR3 in DNA: TGTGCCAGCAGTTACTCTCCTAGCGGAGACACAGATACGCAGTATTTT. Amino acid sequence: CASSYSPSGDTDTQYF.

This clonotype occurred many times. The CDR3 nucleotides are TGCGCCAGCAGGCTAGGGGCTTCCTACGAGCAGTACTTC. Translation gives CASRLGASYEQYF. The chain has TRBV5-1 and TRBJ2-7; perhaps TRBD1 as D (5 bases). In germline, CDR1 is SGHRS, CDR2 YFSETQ. Between the trimmed V and J ends, which lost 5 bases and 1 base, there was a span of 10 bases. CDR3 length equals 13 residues.

Ten or more counts support this clonotype. This chain connects TRBV27 to TRBJ2-1; 10 bases align to TRBD2. The CDR3 contains 20 residues. Germline V gene data show CDR1 as MNHEY and CDR2 as SMNVEV (reference sequence). J was trimmed by 4 bases and V by 5 bases; bases with no gene match: 20. CDR3 coding DNA: TGTGCCAGCAGTCCAGAAAACCCCCGGACTAGCGGACGCCCATACAATGAGCAGTTCTTC. It is translated as CASSPENPRTSGRPYNEQFF.

This chain connects TRBV11-3 to TRBJ2-7; perhaps TRBD2 as D (5 bases). The CDR3 extends over 14 amino acids. From germline, CDR1 is SGHNT and CDR2 YENEEA. V lost 7 bases to trimming and J lost 1 base, with 14 bases between them. CDR3 protein: CASTLGDYSYEQYF. The DNA for the CDR3 is TGTGCCAGCACCTTGGGCGACTATTCCTACGAGCAGTACTTC.

This sequence joins TRBV20-1 and TRBJ2-2; D remains unclear. Per germline, CDR1 DFQATT and CDR2 SNEGSKA (reference sequence). The V and J ends lost 6 bases and 3 bases respectively, with 8 bases between them. The CDR3 totals 12 residues. CDR3 DNA sequence: TGCAGTGCCCGGGTGGACACCGGGGAGCTGTTTTTT. It yields the protein CSARVDTGELFF.

This clonotype was seen more than once but under ten times. The chain joins TRBV6-1 to TRBJ1-1, with D perhaps matching TRBD1 (5 bases). The germline CDR1 and CDR2 sequences are MNHNS and SASEGT. V shed 8 bases and J shed 5 bases, with 18 bases lying between them. The CDR3 consists of 14 residues. This chain's CDR3 is CASRTRASNTEAFF. CDR3 DNA: TGTGCCAGCCGGACAAGGGCTTCGAATACTGAAGCTTTCTTT.

This clonotype has a count of ten or more. The CDR3 bases are TGTGCCAGCAGTTCGGGACGTAGGATGAACACTGAAGCTTTCTTT. This encodes CASSSGRRMNTEAFF. This chain uses TRBV28 with TRBJ1-1, with a possible D match to TRBD1 (5 bases). V lost 4 bases, J lost 0 bases, and 12 bases lay in between. CDR1 and CDR2 (germline): MDHEN, SYDVKM. This CDR3 is built from 15 residues.

V gene TRBV14 combines with J gene TRBJ2-3; D is ambiguous. V lost 4 bases to trimming and J lost 1 base, with 9 bases between them. This CDR3 region has 14 residues. Germline V CDR1 and CDR2: SGHDN, FVKESK. This CDR3 is CASSPLTGTDTQYF. As DNA, the CDR3 is TGTGCCAGCAGCCCACTTACGGGCACAGATACGCAGTATTTT.

Points on this clonotype: A much larger clonotype is one base distant, so this may be a read error. This sequence joins TRBV5-1 and TRBJ2-5; possible D gene TRBD1, 6 bases. The germline CDR1 and CDR2 sequences are SGHRS and YFSETQ. The CDR3 runs 15 residues. The CDR3 bases are TGCGCCAGCAGCTTGGGGACAGCCATCCAAGAGGCCCAGTACTTC. It specifies CASSLGTAIQEAQYF. The whole variable domain, filled in from reference TRBV5-1 and TRBJ2-5, reads KAGVTQTPRYLIKTRGQQVTLSCSPISGHRSVSWYQQTPGQGLQFLFEYFSETQRNKGNFPGRFSGRQFSNSRSEMNVSTLELGDSALYLCASSLGTAIQEAQYFGPGTRLLVL.

This clonotype was seen repeatedly, ten times or more. The gene calls are TRBV11-2 and TRBJ2-1; TRBD2 agrees at 10 bases. Germline V gene lookup returns CDR1 SGHAT and CDR2 FQNNGV. The CDR3 totals 15 residues. The ends lost 2 bases at V and 6 bases at J; junction bases unmatched: 4. CDR3 residues: CASSLSSGSANEQFF. The CDR3 nucleotides are TGTGCCAGCAGCTTATCTAGCGGGAGTGCCAATGAGCAGTTCTTC.

The chain has TRBV7-9 and TRBJ1-4, with D hard to call. The CDR3 spans 16 residues. V lost 5 bases and J lost 0, with 13 bases in between. In germline, CDR1 is SEHNR, CDR2 FQNEAQ (reference sequence). The CDR3 DNA reads as TGTGCCAGCAGCGACCGAGAGAGTGCAACTAATGAAAAACTGTTTTTT. As protein: CASSDRESATNEKLFF.

This clonotype was counted at least ten times. This chain uses TRBV7-9 with TRBJ2-7; 13 bases match TRBD2. From germline, CDR1 is SEHNR and CDR2 FQNEAQ (reference sequence). This CDR3 comprises 18 residues. The V segment lost 4 bases and the J segment 0 bases; nucleotides outside the gene matches: 9. For the CDR3, the DNA is TGTGCCAGCAGCTCAGGGACTAGCGGGATTGGGTTCTCCTACGAGCAGTACTTC. It is translated as CASSSGTSGIGFSYEQYF.

Ten or more counts support this clonotype. The J gene is TRBJ2-7, the V gene TRBV20-1; 8 bases align to TRBD1. CDR1 DFQATT and CDR2 SNEGSKA come from the germline V gene (reference sequence). The CDR3 extends over 12 amino acids. V dropped 6 bases and J dropped 9; count of bases not matched to a gene: 10. CDR3 sequence (DNA): TGCAGTGCGGCGGGACAGGTTCCCGGGCAGTACTTC. Translation gives CSAAGQVPGQYF.

Ten or more counts support this clonotype. This chain joins TRBV7-8 and TRBJ2-1; TRBD2 agrees at 14 bases. The ends lost 5 bases at V and 5 bases at J; junction bases unmatched: 11. Germline V lookup: CDR1 SGHVS, CDR2 FQNEAQ. This CDR3 has 18 residues. The CDR3 DNA sequence: TGTGCCAGCAGCCTCGGAAGTGGGACTAGCGGGAGAAACAATGAGCAGTTCTTC. It codes for CASSLGSGTSGRNNEQFF.

This clonotype was counted many times. The chain employs TRBV7-8 and TRBJ2-2, with a tentative D call TRBD2 (5 bases). The germline gives CDR1 SGHVS, CDR2 FQNEAQ. V was clipped by 8 bases and J by 5 bases, with 15 bases between them. The CDR3 sequence is 14 residues long. CDR3 loop: CASGEMKSTGELFF. As DNA, the CDR3 is TGTGCCAGCGGGGAGATGAAAAGTACCGGGGAGCTGTTTTTT.

The chain combines TRBV6-2 or TRBV6-3 with TRBJ2-7, with D perhaps matching TRBD2 (6 bases). The V and J ends lost 5 bases and 4 bases respectively, with 18 bases between them. The CDR3 consists of 15 residues. In germline, CDR1 is MNHEY, CDR2 SVGEGT. The CDR3 loop reads CASSPARSGSYEQYF. CDR3 nucleotide sequence: TGTGCCAGCAGTCCCGCTAGATCCGGGAGTTACGAGCAGTACTTC.

This clonotype was found a few times. The chain joins TRBV6-5 to TRBJ1-5; tentative D call: TRBD1 (5 bases). The germline CDR1 and CDR2 sequences are MNHEY and SVGAGI. Trimming cost V 0 bases and J 5 bases, with 8 bases left between them. The CDR3 is made up of 14 amino acids. The CDR3 nucleotides read TGTGCCAGCAGTTACTCGAGAGGGGATCAGCCCCAGCATTTT. Translated, it gives CASSYSRGDQPQHF.

This clonotype was recorded a few times. V usage is TRBV5-4 and J usage is TRBJ1-1, with D perhaps TRBD1 (6 bases). Germline values: CDR1 SGHNT, CDR2 YYREEE (reference sequence). V lost 4 bases and J 2 bases, leaving 15 bases between the germline ends. CDR3 length: 15 amino acids. CDR3 protein: CASSKGGGTNTEAFF. The CDR3 DNA reads as TGTGCCAGCAGCAAGGGGGGGGGAACCAACACTGAAGCTTTCTTT.

In its sample, this clonotype was seen many times. The chain recombines TRBV7-8 with TRBJ1-4; TRBD1 matches at 8 bases. Germline CDR1 and CDR2: SGHVS and FQNEAQ. V lost 0 bases, J lost 8 bases, and 8 bases stayed unmatched. The CDR3 spans 16 residues. CDR3 nucleotides: TGTGCCAGCAGCTTAGCTTCAGGGGGCGGAGGAGAAAAACTGTTTTTT. Protein product: CASSLASGGGGEKLFF.

This clonotype was seen a few times. This sequence joins TRBV7-3 and TRBJ2-1; 9 nucleotides agree with TRBD2. The V segment lost 3 bases and the J segment 8 bases; nucleotides outside the gene matches: 14. CDR1 SGHTA and CDR2 FQGTGA come from the germline V gene. The CDR3 sequence is 17 residues long. CDR3: CASSLRVAGVGIDEQFF. Here the CDR3 DNA reads TGTGCCAGCAGCTTGAGAGTAGCGGGAGTGGGAATCGATGAGCAGTTCTTC.

In its sample, this clonotype was seen a few times. The rearrangement uses TRBV5-1 and TRBJ2-7; the D is unclear. This CDR3 has 14 residues. Trimming stripped 6 bases from V and 0 bases from J, with 13 bases between. CDR1 is SGHRS and CDR2 is YFSETQ in the germline V gene. The CDR3 spells CASTQDGNSYEQYF. CDR3 DNA: TGCGCCAGCACTCAAGACGGAAACTCCTACGAGCAGTACTTC.